A selection of T cell receptor beta chains follows, all from one sample in a study of vaccination and CD4 T cells after COVID-19. TCRdb reanalysed the PCR reads using MiXCR and keeps one entry per CDR3 protein. The table shows 20,000 to 25,000 distinct CDR3 sequences, with around a third occurring only once. These receptors have no known antigen. This specimen consisted of CD4+ T cells from blood, cultured in vitro, obtained about 7 months after SARS-CoV-2 vaccination. All receptors come from a human donor who had recovered from COVID-19. Each CDR3 is given with its conserved first and last residue. A D gene is named only where the DNA matches it firmly.

TRBV25-1	-	14	TRBJ2-7	CASSEYPRSYEQYF
TRBV7-2	-	16	TRBJ2-1	CASSLARSWGYNEQFF
TRBV7-2	-	12	TRBJ1-2	CASSLGGYGYTF
TRBV20-1	-	12	TRBJ2-1	CSARAVGSEQFF
TRBV6-1	TRBD1	13	TRBJ1-2	CASRPGQLYGYTF
TRBV10-3	-	14	TRBJ1-1	CAISAKGLDTEAFF
TRBV27	TRBD2	15	TRBJ2-1	CASSEGLESYNEQFF
TRBV20-1	TRBD2	14	TRBJ2-3	CSAKAGGGTDTQYF
TRBV20-1	-	15	TRBJ2-1	CSARDPSGVGDEQFF
TRBV5-1	TRBD1	14	TRBJ1-2	CASSFRTGNYGYTF
TRBV27	TRBD2	15	TRBJ2-5	CASSFSRGGQETQYF
TRBV2	-	13	TRBJ2-7	CASGPQLYDEQYF
TRBV20-1	TRBD2	16	TRBJ2-5	CSARAGLGLAWETQYF
TRBV19	-	17	TRBJ2-5	CASSMWAGGINQETQYF
TRBV7-9	TRBD1	15	TRBJ2-5	CASSPTGGYQETQYF
TRBV20-1	-	17	TRBJ2-3	CSARDLLRRTNADTQYF
TRBV20-1	TRBD2	15	TRBJ2-7	CSARDLSGSSYEQYF
TRBV19	-	13	TRBJ1-2	CASSLQGVYGYTF
TRBV6-1	TRBD2	16	TRBJ2-1	CASRGLAGGRYNEQFF
TRBV27	TRBD2	16	TRBJ2-3	CASSLLAGVHTDTQYF
TRBV20-1	-	13	TRBJ2-1	CSASIGPENEQFF
TRBV5-1	TRBD1	13	TRBJ1-1	CASSETGDTEAFF
TRBV4-1	-	16	TRBJ2-7	CASSQGEADWTYEQYF
TRBV6-1	-	14	TRBJ2-5	CASSGMQGQETQYF
TRBV28	-	14	TRBJ1-1	CASRGGGVRAEAFF
TRBV7-9	TRBD2	16	TRBJ2-3	CASSFGSGSGTDTQYF
TRBV4-2	TRBD2	15	TRBJ2-5	CASSQTSLASETQYF
TRBV14	-	15	TRBJ2-1	CASSPMTSSYNEQFF
TRBV6-1	-	14	TRBJ2-5	CASSEDGNQETQYF
TRBV2	-	11	TRBJ1-2	CASNHRDGYTF
TRBV4-2	-	15	TRBJ2-5	CASSQDLGKGETQYF
TRBV12-3/TRBV12-4	-	15	TRBJ2-5	CASSLAGRGFVAQYF
TRBV6-5	-	16	TRBJ2-3	CASSYSRQHYEDTQYF
TRBV27	-	16	TRBJ2-5	CASSLFGGRTQETQYF
TRBV7-9	TRBD2	17	TRBJ2-5	CASSFYTGLATQETQYF
TRBV11-2	TRBD2	17	TRBJ2-5	CASSPPGLAGGFQTQYF